This T cell receptor (beta chain) came from a study of T cells in tumors after PD-1 blockade. Only in-frame clones appear in the TCRdb table, and some are missing; sequencing was by immunoSEQ multiplex PCR. The sample lists about 33,000 clones; approximately 78% were seen once. Here the sequenced sample was PBMCs, taken before anti-PD-1 treatment. The sequence was obtained from a human donor with basal cell carcinoma.

For the CDR3, the DNA is TGTGCCAGCAGCTTCGTTTTCTCTGGGGCCAACGTCCTGACTTTC. It encodes CASSFVFSGANVLTF. The gene calls are TRBV7-2 and TRBJ2-6; D gene ambiguous. Germline CDR1 is SGHTA and CDR2 is FQGNSA. V gave up 3 bases and J gave up 0 bases, with 6 bases separating them. CDR3 length equals 15 residues.